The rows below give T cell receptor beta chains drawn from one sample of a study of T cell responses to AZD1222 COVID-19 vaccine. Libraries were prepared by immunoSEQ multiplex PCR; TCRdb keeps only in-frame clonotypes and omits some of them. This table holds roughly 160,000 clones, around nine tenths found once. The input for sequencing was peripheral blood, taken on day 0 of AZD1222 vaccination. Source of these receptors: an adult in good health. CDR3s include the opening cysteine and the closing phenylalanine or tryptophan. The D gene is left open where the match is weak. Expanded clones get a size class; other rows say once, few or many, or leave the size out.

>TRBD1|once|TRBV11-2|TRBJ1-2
TGTGCCAGCAGCTTATTGGTCGCCAGGGGGCGTGATGGCTACACCTTC
CASSLLVARGRDGYTF
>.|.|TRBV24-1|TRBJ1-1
TGTGCCACCAGTGACTACGGGAGCACTGAAGCTTTCTTT
CATSDYGSTEAFF
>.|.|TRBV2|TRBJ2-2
TGTGCCAGCAGTTCTGCAGGGGCCACCGGGGAGCTGTTTTTT
CASSSAGATGELFF
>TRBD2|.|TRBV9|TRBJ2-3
TGTGCCAGCAGCCCGGGGGGTTTAGATACGCAGTATTTT
CASSPGGLDTQYF
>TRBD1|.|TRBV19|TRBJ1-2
TGTGCCAGTAACCCTCCGGGACAGGGGGCGTGGGGCTACACCTTC
CASNPPGQGAWGYTF
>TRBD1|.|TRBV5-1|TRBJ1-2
TGCGCCAGCAGCCAACTAACAGGGGGCACCTATGGCTACACCTTC
CASSQLTGGTYGYTF
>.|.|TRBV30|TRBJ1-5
TGTGCCTGGAGTGAACACTCCAATCAGCCCCAGCATTTT
CAWSEHSNQPQHF
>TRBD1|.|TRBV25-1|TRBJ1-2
TGTGCCAGCAGTACCAGGACAGGAACTAGTGGCTACACCTTC
CASSTRTGTSGYTF
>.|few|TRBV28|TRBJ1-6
TGTGCCAGCAGTCCCCCTGGAGTTTCACCCCTCCACTTT
CASSPPGVSPLHF
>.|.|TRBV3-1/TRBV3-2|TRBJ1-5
TGTGCCACCGAGAGGCTTATCAATCAGCCCCAGCATTTT
CATERLINQPQHF
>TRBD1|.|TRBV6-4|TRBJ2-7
TGTGCCAGCAGTGACTCGAGAGACAGGGGGAATTACGAGCAGTACTTC
CASSDSRDRGNYEQYF
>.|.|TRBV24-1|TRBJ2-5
TGTGCCACCAGTGATTCGCAGGCCCAAGAGACCCAGTACTTC
CATSDSQAQETQYF
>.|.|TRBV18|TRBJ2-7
TGTGCCAGCTCCGCTTCCGCTGCGGGGCTCTCCTACGAGCAGTACTTC
CASSASAAGLSYEQYF
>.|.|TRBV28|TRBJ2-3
TGTGCCAGCCGACGGGAAGATACGCAGTATTTT
CASRREDTQYF
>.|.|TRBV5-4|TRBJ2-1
TGTGCCAGCAGCTTGGCACTAGCGACAGGTGAGCAGTTCTTC
CASSLALATGEQFF
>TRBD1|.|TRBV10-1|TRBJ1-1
TGCGCCAGCAGTGTCCCGGGGGGACAGATCGAAATGAACACTGAAGCTTTCTTT
CASSVPGGQIEMNTEAFF
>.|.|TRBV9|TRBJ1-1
TGTGCCAGCAGCGTGGGCAGGGCCTCTGAAGCTTTCTTT
CASSVGRASEAFF
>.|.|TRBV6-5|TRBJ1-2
TGTGCCAGCAGTTACACGCCGTCGGGGGATGGTGGCTACACCTTC
CASSYTPSGDGGYTF
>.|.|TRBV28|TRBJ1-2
TGTGCCAGCATCACTCCTAGGGGGACTAACTATGGCTACACCTTC
CASITPRGTNYGYTF
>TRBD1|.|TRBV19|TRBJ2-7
TGTGCCAGTAGTTCGGGACAGGGCTACGAGCAGTACTTC
CASSSGQGYEQYF
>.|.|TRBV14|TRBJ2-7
TGTGCCAGCAGCCTCCCGGGACGTTCCTACGAGCAGTACTTC
CASSLPGRSYEQYF
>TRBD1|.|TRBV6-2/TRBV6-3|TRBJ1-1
TGTGCCAGCAGTTATTATGGGACAGGGAACACTGAAGCTTTCTTT
CASSYYGTGNTEAFF
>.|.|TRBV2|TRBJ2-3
TGTGCCAGCAGCCCAGGGTTGAGCACAGATACGCAGTATTTT
CASSPGLSTDTQYF
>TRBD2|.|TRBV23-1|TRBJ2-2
TGCGCCAGCAGTACAAAGACTAGCGGGAGTACCGGGGAGCTGTTTTTT
CASSTKTSGSTGELFF
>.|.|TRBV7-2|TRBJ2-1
TGTGCCAGCAGCTTAGTCCCCAGCTCCTACAATGAGCAGTTCTTC
CASSLVPSSYNEQFF
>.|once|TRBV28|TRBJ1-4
TGTGCCAGCAGTCCCCCGGGGGCGACTAATGAAAAACTGTTTTTT
CASSPPGATNEKLFF
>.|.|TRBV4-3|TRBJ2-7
TGCGCCAGCAGCCAAGGTGTCGCAGTTGGGGAGTCCTACGAGCAGTACTTC
CASSQGVAVGESYEQYF
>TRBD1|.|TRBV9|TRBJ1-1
TGTGCCAGCAGCCCCGGGACAGTTTACACTGAAGCTTTCTTT
CASSPGTVYTEAFF
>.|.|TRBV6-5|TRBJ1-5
TGTGCCAGCAGGTCCGGGACCCAGAGCAATCAGCCCCAGCATTTT
CASRSGTQSNQPQHF
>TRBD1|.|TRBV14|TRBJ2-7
TGTGCCAGCAGCCGGGACAGGGGGAGCTCCTACGAGCAGTACTTC
CASSRDRGSSYEQYF
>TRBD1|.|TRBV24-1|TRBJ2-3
TGTGCCACCAGTGATTCTTCTGACTGGACAGGAGTCTCACATACGCAGTATTTT
CATSDSSDWTGVSHTQYF
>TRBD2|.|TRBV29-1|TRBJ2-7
TGCAGCGTTGAAGGTTCTGAAAAGCGGGATTCCTACGAGCAGTACTTC
CSVEGSEKRDSYEQYF
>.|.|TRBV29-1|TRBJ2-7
TGCAGCGTTGAAGATAGCAGGGGACAATCCTACGAGCAGTACTTC
CSVEDSRGQSYEQYF
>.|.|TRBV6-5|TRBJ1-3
TGTGCCAGCAGTACCCCCTTAGTCGGGAACACCATATATTTT
CASSTPLVGNTIYF
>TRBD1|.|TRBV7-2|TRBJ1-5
TGTGCCAGCGGTAGACAGGGAGGGTTCAATCAGCCCCAGCATTTT
CASGRQGGFNQPQHF
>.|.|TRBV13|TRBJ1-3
TGTGCCAGCAGCTTAGGCTCCATCTCTGGAAACACCATATATTTT
CASSLGSISGNTIYF
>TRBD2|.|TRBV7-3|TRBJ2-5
TGTGCCAGCAGCTTGGGACCCCAACTAGCGGGACAAGAGACCCAGTACTTC
CASSLGPQLAGQETQYF
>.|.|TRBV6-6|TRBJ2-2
TGTGCCAGCAGTTACTCGTGGGGCACCGGGGAGCTGTTTTTT
CASSYSWGTGELFF
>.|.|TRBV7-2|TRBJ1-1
TGTGCCAGCAGCCCCCGGGGGGGCTGGAACACTGAAGCTTTCTTT
CASSPRGGWNTEAFF
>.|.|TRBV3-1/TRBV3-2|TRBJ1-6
TGTGCCAGCAGCCGTGAGTGGCAGGTAGATTCACCCCTCCACTTT
CASSREWQVDSPLHF
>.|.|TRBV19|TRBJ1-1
TGTGCCAGTACGGGTCAGGGCCGCTCTACGACTGAAGCTTTCTTT
CASTGQGRSTTEAFF
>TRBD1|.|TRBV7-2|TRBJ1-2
TGTGCCAGCAGCCCTAATCAGGGGGCGGTCTATGGCTACACCTTC
CASSPNQGAVYGYTF
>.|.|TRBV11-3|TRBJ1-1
TGTGCCAGCGGGAGGGGAGGAGACACTGAAGCTTTCTTT
CASGRGGDTEAFF
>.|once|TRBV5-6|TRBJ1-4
TGTGCCAGCAGCTTTAATGAAAAACTGTTTTTT
CASSFNEKLFF
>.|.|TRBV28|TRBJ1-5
TGTGCCAGCGGCTCTACGCCCCGCCTAAGAGAGCCCCAGCATTTT
CASGSTPRLREPQHF